These 9 T cell receptor beta chains originate from one sample sequenced in a study of blood T cells in healthy people across ages. The use of a sample-barcoded 5' primer and a J-beta primer mix characterized a second PCR of about 7 to 12 cycles. MiXCR, run by TCRdb on the 5' RACE reads, gives a single entry per CDR3 protein. The repertoire includes 890,000 or so distinct CDR3 sequences, approximately 67% of them detected once, and 28% sits in the top ten. The specimen sequenced was blood. Every receptor here comes from a man aged 25-45 years in good health.

The V call is TRBV20-1, the J call TRBJ2-4; 11 bases match TRBD1. The J call may be mistaken, given a closer DNA end match to TRBJ2-5. Germline loops: CDR1 DFQATT, CDR2 SNEGSKA (reference sequence). CDR3 length: 14 residues. In DNA, the CDR3 is TGCAGTGCTGGAGGACAGGGGGCGCGAGAGACCCAGTACTTC. The encoded protein is CSAGGQGARETQYF.

Only a few counts were recorded for this clonotype. The V gene is TRBV4-2, the J gene TRBJ2-1; 7 positions match TRBD2. The CDR3 is 15 residues long. Trimming at V came to 1 base and at J to 11 bases, leaving 11 bases not matched to a gene. Germline CDR1 LGHNA, CDR2 YNFKEQ. As DNA, the CDR3 is TGTGCCAGCAGCCAAGCCCTAGCGGAGGTCATTAAGCAGTTCTTC. This encodes CASSQALAEVIKQFF.

The chain joins TRBV29-1 to TRBJ2-5, with 11 bases aligning to TRBD2. The J call is uncertain, as TRBJ2-7 better fits the DNA end. The CDR3 is 13 residues long. CDR1 is SQVTM, CDR2 ANQGSEA, per germline. CDR3: CSARLAGSYEQYF. DNA of the CDR3: TGCAGCGCCCGACTAGCGGGGTCTTACGAGCAGTACTTC.

This clonotype was counted between two and nine times. J is TRBJ1-1 and V is TRBV10-3, with 7 bases fitting TRBD1. Germline lookup yields CDR1 ENHRY and CDR2 SYGVKD. The CDR3 spans 14 residues. V was pared by 4 bases and J by 1 base, with 3 bases of the junction left unmatched. CDR3 sequence reads: CAISVGQENTEAFF. DNA of the CDR3: TGTGCCATCAGTGTAGGACAGGAGAACACTGAAGCTTTCTTT.

There are a few counts of this clonotype. The chain carries TRBV4-3 and TRBJ2-7; D unclear. There are 15 residues in the CDR3. Looked up from germline, CDR1 is LGHNA and CDR2 is YSLEER. V was pared by 0 bases and J by 2 bases, with 11 bases between. This CDR3 is CASSQDGTDTYEQYF. CDR3 sequence (DNA): TGCGCCAGCAGCCAAGACGGCACAGATACCTACGAGCAGTACTTC.

This chain joins TRBV7-3 and TRBJ2-1, with a tentative D call TRBD1 (6 bases). The CDR3 runs 16 residues. The V gene lost 5 bases and the J gene lost 2 bases, with 16 bases spanning the gap. From germline, CDR1 is SGHTA and CDR2 FQGTGA. As DNA, the CDR3 is TGTGCCAGCAGCACCACTTGGACAGCAACCTACAATGAGCAGTTCTTC. Amino acid sequence: CASSTTWTATYNEQFF.

At least ten counts were recorded for this clonotype. The chain combines TRBV6-1 with TRBJ2-6; possibly TRBD1 for D (5 bases). V lost 7 bases to trimming and J lost 0 bases, with 13 bases between them. Germline V lookup: CDR1 MNHNS, CDR2 SASEGT. This CDR3 region has 16 residues. The CDR3 protein is CASKSGIGSGANVLTF. CDR3 nucleotides: TGTGCCAGCAAATCAGGGATAGGCTCTGGGGCCAACGTCCTGACTTTC.

Concerning this clonotype itself: A much larger clone lies a single base off, so this may be a read error. The chain carries TRBV20-1 and TRBJ1-6; TRBD1 agrees at 8 bases. The germline CDR1 and CDR2 sequences are DFQATT and SNEGSKA (reference sequence). CDR3 length: 13 amino acids. With V trimmed by 1 base and J by 9 bases, 2 bases remained unmatched. CDR3 DNA sequence: TGCAGTGCTAGAGGACAGGGGACTTCACCCCTCCACTTT. Its translation is CSARGQGTSPLHF.

This clonotype has more than one count but fewer than ten. The gene calls are TRBV9 and TRBJ2-6; maybe TRBD1 (6 bases). Looked up from germline, CDR1 is SGDLS and CDR2 is YYNGEE. V lost 0 bases, J lost 0 bases, and 7 bases lay in between. The CDR3 is made up of 16 amino acids. CDR3 nucleotide sequence: TGTGCCAGCAGCGTAGGGACAGCCTCTGGGGCCAACGTCCTGACTTTC. It translates to CASSVGTASGANVLTF.